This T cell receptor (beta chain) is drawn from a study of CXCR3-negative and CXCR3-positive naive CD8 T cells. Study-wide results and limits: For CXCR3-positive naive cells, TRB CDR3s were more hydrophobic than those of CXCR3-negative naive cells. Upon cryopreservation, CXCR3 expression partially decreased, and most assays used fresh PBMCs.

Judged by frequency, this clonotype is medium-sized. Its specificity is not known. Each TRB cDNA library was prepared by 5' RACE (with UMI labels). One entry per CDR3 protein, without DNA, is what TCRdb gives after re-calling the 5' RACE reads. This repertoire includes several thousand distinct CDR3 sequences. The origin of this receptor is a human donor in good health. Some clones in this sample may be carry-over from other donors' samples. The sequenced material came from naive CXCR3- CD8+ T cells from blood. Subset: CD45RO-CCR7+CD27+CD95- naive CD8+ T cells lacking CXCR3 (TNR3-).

Here the CDR3 reads CATSDLRGEQYF. The gene calls are TRBV24-1 and TRBJ2-7; TCRdb selects TRBD2, and the lack of DNA leaves this call unchecked. CDR3 length: 12 residues. From germline, CDR1 is KGHDR and CDR2 SFDVKD.